The 4 T cell receptor beta chains below were found in one sample sequenced in a study of T cells in Graves' hyperthyroidism and ophthalmopathy (dated by TCRdb to between 2018 and 2021). Libraries were prepared through multiplex PCR. Sequencing was carried out with an Illumina HiSeq 2000. The TCR beta CDR3 regions were amplified from RNA transcripts. The first round of RT-PCR for the TCR CDR3 was performed with the HTBI primer set and the Qiagen OneStep RT-PCR kit. TCRdb cleaned the public reads at Q25 with fastp, built clones with MiXCR and kept in-frame beta chains. Each CDR3 protein appears once, grouped with its most common genes and DNA. The table for this sample lists about 420,000 distinct CDR3 sequences; 15% to 17% of them were counted only once. Approximately 8% of the sample comes from the top ten. The sequenced material came from blood. The receptors here all came from a woman aged 18-29 years with Graves' hyperthyroidism.

In its sample, this clonotype was seen many times. This sequence joins TRBV10-3 and TRBJ1-2, with D tentatively TRBD1 (5 bases). The CDR3 consists of 14 residues. Trimming removed 0 bases from V and 8 bases from J, with 13 bases in between. Germline V CDR1 and CDR2: ENHRY, SYGVKD. This CDR3 is CAISESGTGPGYTF. The CDR3 bases are TGTGCCATCAGTGAGTCGGGGACCGGGCCGGGCTACACCTTC.

This clonotype was recorded a few times. The chain employs TRBV9 and TRBJ2-3; D remains ambiguous. Germline CDR1 is SGDLS and CDR2 is YYNGEE. The CDR3 spans 14 residues. Trimming took off 0 bases at V and 6 bases at J, with 11 bases between the two ends. CDR3 sequence reads: CASSVAGTRDTQYF. CDR3 nucleotide sequence: TGTGCCAGCAGCGTAGCTGGTACTCGGGATACGCAGTATTTT.

This clonotype was detected a few times. The rearrangement links TRBV7-9 to TRBJ2-3, with TRBD2 as a possible D gene (5 bases). CDR3 size: 12 residues. V dropped 11 bases and J dropped 0 bases, with 9 bases sitting between them. In germline, CDR1 is SEHNR, CDR2 FQNEAQ (reference sequence). The CDR3 coding sequence is TGTGCCGGAGGACCTAGCACAGATACGCAGTATTTT. This codes for CAGGPSTDTQYF. Based on the CDR3 plus reference TRBV7-9 and TRBJ2-3, the full variable domain is DTGVSQNPRHKITKRGQNVTFRCDPISEHNRLYWYRQTLGQGPEFLTYFQNEAQLEKSRLLSDRFSAERPKGSFSTLEIQRTEQGDSAMYLCAGGPSTDTQYFGPGTRLTVL.

This clonotype was counted many times. V gene TRBV6-1 combines with J gene TRBJ1-5, with D possibly TRBD1 on 6 matching bases. The CDR3 is 14 amino acids. The germline gives CDR1 MNHNS, CDR2 SASEGT. V was trimmed by 5 bases and J by 2 bases, leaving 10 bases between them. DNA of the CDR3: TGTGCCAGCAGTTATCGGACAGGCAATCAGCCCCAGCATTTT. Protein sequence: CASSYRTGNQPQHF.